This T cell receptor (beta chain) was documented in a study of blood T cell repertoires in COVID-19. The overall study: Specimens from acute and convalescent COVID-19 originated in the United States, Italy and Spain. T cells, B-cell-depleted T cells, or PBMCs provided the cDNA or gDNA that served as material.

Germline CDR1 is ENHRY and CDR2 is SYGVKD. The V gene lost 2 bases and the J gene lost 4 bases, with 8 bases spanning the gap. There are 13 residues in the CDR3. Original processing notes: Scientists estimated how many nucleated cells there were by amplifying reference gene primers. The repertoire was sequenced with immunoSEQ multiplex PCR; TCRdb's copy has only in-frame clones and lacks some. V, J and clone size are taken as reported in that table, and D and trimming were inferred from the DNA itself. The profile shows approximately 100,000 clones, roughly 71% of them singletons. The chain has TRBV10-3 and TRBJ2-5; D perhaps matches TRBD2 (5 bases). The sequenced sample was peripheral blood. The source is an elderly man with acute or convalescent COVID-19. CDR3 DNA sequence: TGTGCCATCAGTGAGAACGGAGGAGAGACCCAGTACTTC. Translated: CAISENGGETQYF.